These T cell receptor beta chains were read from a single sample in a study of a mutant IDH1 vaccine in newly diagnosed glioma. Only in-frame clones appear in the TCRdb table, and some are missing; sequencing was by immunoSEQ multiplex PCR. This sample has over 20,000 clones, with approximately 93% found just once. The sequences come from PBMCs, collected from a glioma patient treated with radiotherapy, temozolomide or both. The receptor set was obtained from a man aged 25-40 years with glioma. Each CDR3 is given with its conserved first and last residue. The order of the fields is J gene, V gene, CDR3 protein.

TRBJ2-2	TRBV5-6	CASRPGLAGNTGELFF
TRBJ1-1	TRBV6-5	CATRKTGVLKAFF
TRBJ2-5	TRBV18	CASSPSTGGYETQYF
TRBJ2-5	TRBV7-9	CASSASRDQETQYF
TRBJ1-1	TRBV9	CASSGTGGRDTEAFF
TRBJ1-1	TRBV27	CASTSNTEAFF
TRBJ2-7	TRBV10-3	CAIRDRHYEQYF
TRBJ2-7	TRBV5-1	CASTLGGSSYEQYF
TRBJ2-5	TRBV5-1	CASRTTGGAEETQYF
TRBJ1-1	TRBV19	CASSRDWNTEAFF
TRBJ2-1	TRBV7-4	CASSLDSTSSIYNEQFF
TRBJ1-5	TRBV2	CASSGERPAQPQHF
TRBJ1-1	TRBV5-4	CASSSGVEDTEAFF
TRBJ2-6	TRBV7-2	CASSPRRRSGRPGANVLTF
TRBJ2-2	TRBV5-4	CASSLGQHTGELFF
TRBJ2-6	TRBV27	CASSQQGTGANVLTF
TRBJ2-7	TRBV30	CAWSSGLAIHEQYF